The rows below give T cell receptor beta chains drawn from one sample of a study of T cell responses to AZD1222 COVID-19 vaccine. Measured with immunoSEQ multiplex PCR; TCRdb has only the in-frame clones, and not every one. Among nearly 200,000 clones listed, approximately 93% were seen once. Specimen: peripheral blood, collected 28 days after the second AZD1222 dose. Receptor source: an adult who received the AZD1222 COVID-19 vaccine. The CDR3 runs from the conserved cysteine through the conserved F or W.

V	J	CDR3
TRBV2	TRBJ2-1	CASSEAGYYNEQFF
TRBV10-3	TRBJ1-1	CAIRTRTGNTEAFF
TRBV18	TRBJ2-1	CASSPPETKMVADEQFF
TRBV28	TRBJ1-6	CASSSPPGAESPLHF
TRBV6-6	TRBJ1-1	CASTLAGTEAFF
TRBV7-8	TRBJ2-7	CASSLDPGTGKYEQYF
TRBV5-1	TRBJ1-1	CASSLQGGTEAFF
TRBV23-1	TRBJ2-5	CASRTGEQETQYF
TRBV11-3	TRBJ1-1	CASSLAEGGEAFF
TRBV5-1	TRBJ2-3	CASSPDITSGTDTQYF
TRBV5-1	TRBJ1-6	CASSQTDGNSPLHF
TRBV6-5	TRBJ1-2	CASIYDGIANYGYTF
TRBV19	TRBJ1-3	CASTSLTGYGNTIYF
TRBV1	TRBJ2-3	CTSSHPGHTDTQYF
TRBV14	TRBJ1-3	CASSGLMAGWTGNTIYF
TRBV5-6	TRBJ1-6	CASSLGQGGPLHF
TRBV3-1/TRBV3-2	TRBJ1-1	CASSQDLTGGDMNTEAFF
TRBV5-5	TRBJ2-1	CASSPNPTLDSYNEQFF
TRBV5-6	TRBJ2-1	CASRVWGIGSVDEQFF
TRBV9	TRBJ2-7	CASSVAADSYEQYF
TRBV10-2	TRBJ1-2	CASSEGGTGGLGYTF
TRBV19	TRBJ2-2	CASRPPGQGTNTGELFF
TRBV5-1	TRBJ2-3	CASSGTAGVSTDTQYF
TRBV7-2	TRBJ2-5	CASSFVVAETQYF
TRBV5-5	TRBJ2-7	CASTSGDYEQYF
TRBV18	TRBJ1-3	CASSSDTLSGNTIYF
TRBV19	TRBJ1-6	CASTPGLSNSPLHF
TRBV10-1	TRBJ1-2	CASSWEGSYGYTF
TRBV5-6	TRBJ1-6	CASSLGQGSSPLHF
TRBV4-1	TRBJ1-3	CASSQDPKGNTIYF
TRBV19	TRBJ2-1	CASSIVAGSDSYNEQFF
TRBV20-1	TRBJ1-2	CSASHGYTF
TRBV7-3	TRBJ2-3	CASSVRDRTDTQYF
TRBV28	TRBJ1-5	CASRRRQVSNQPQHF
TRBV20-1	TRBJ2-2	CSASSSGQGTGELFF
TRBV30	TRBJ2-6	CAWSAGSSGANVLTF
TRBV2	TRBJ1-2	CASRARTGDYGYTF
TRBV14	TRBJ2-5	CASSPWGQAKETQYF
TRBV18	TRBJ1-1	CASSPPPRNTEAFF
TRBV2	TRBJ2-1	CASSEALRGGYNEQFF
TRBV5-1	TRBJ1-1	CASSLDWGGVTEAFF
TRBV9	TRBJ2-2	CASSVEGANTGELFF
TRBV24-1	TRBJ2-1	CATSDPSGYNEQFF
TRBV3-1/TRBV3-2	TRBJ2-2	CASSHQTGGWSGELFF
TRBV4-2	TRBJ2-7	CASSQGDWYEQYF
TRBV2	TRBJ1-1	CASIDNIKAFF
TRBV9	TRBJ1-1	CASSSHSKGNAVRTEAFF
TRBV2	TRBJ1-1	CASTQGENTEAFF
TRBV7-2	TRBJ2-7	CASSLGRGGIEQYF